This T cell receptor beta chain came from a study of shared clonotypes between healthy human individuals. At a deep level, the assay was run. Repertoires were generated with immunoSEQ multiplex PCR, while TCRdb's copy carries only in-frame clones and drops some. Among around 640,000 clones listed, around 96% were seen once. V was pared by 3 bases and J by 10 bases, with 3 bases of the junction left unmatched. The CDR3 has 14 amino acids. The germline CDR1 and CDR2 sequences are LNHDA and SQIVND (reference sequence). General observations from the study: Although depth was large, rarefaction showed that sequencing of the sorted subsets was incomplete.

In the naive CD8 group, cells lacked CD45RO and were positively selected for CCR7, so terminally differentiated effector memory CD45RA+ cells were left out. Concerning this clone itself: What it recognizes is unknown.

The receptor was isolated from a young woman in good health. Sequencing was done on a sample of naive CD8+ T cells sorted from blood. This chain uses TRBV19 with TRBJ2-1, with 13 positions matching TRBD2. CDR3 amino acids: CASSMGLAGPEQFF. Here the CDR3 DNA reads TGTGCCAGTAGTATGGGACTAGCGGGACCAGAGCAGTTCTTC.